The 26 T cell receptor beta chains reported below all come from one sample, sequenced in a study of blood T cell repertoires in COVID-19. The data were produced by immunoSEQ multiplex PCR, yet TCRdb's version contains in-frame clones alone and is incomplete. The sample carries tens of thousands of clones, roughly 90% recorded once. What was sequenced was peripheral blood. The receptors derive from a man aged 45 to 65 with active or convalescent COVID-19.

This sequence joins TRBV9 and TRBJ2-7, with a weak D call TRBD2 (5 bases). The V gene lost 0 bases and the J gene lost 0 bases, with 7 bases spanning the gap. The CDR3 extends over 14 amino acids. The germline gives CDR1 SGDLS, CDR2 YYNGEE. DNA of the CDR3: TGTGCCAGCAGCGTAGACGGGAACTCCTACGAGCAGTACTTC. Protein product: CASSVDGNSYEQYF.

The CDR3 DNA follows: TGTGCCACCAGCCCCAGGGCATCTTCCTACAATGAGCAGTTCTTC. As protein: CATSPRASSYNEQFF. The V gene is TRBV24-1, the J gene TRBJ2-1, with D possibly matching TRBD1 (5 bases). The germline V and J ends were trimmed by 7 bases and 1 base, with 13 bases remaining between them. Germline V gene data show CDR1 as KGHDR and CDR2 as SFDVKD. This CDR3 has 15 residues.

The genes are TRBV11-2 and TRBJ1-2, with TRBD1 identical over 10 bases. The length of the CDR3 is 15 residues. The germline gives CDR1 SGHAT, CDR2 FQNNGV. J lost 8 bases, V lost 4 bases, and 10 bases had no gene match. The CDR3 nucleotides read TGTGCCAGCAGCTCGACAGGGGGCTACGCGGAAGGCTACACCTTC. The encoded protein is CASSSTGGYAEGYTF.

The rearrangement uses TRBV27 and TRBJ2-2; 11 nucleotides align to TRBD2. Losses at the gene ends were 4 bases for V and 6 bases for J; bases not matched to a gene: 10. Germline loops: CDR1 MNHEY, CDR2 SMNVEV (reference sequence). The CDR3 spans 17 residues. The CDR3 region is CASSSTPLAGESGELFF. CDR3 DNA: TGTGCCAGCAGTTCCACCCCACTAGCGGGAGAGTCCGGGGAGCTGTTTTTT.

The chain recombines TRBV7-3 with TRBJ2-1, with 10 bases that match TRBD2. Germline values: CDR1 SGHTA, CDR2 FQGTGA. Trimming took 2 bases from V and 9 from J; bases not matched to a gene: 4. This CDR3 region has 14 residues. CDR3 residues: CASSLLAGVTEQFF. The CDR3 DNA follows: TGTGCCAGCAGCTTACTAGCGGGAGTCACTGAGCAGTTCTTC.

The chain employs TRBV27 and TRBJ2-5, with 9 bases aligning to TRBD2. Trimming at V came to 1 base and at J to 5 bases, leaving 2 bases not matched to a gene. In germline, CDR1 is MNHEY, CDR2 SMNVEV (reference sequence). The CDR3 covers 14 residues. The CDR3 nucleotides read TGTGCCAGCAGTTTATTCGCGGGAGGGGAGACCCAGTACTTC. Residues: CASSLFAGGETQYF.

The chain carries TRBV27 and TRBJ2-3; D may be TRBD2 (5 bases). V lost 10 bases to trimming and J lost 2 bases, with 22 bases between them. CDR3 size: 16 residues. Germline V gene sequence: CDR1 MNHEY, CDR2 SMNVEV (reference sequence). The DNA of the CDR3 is TGTGCCACTGCTTGGGTGGGAAGCGGAACCACAGATACGCAGTATTTT. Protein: CATAWVGSGTTDTQYF.

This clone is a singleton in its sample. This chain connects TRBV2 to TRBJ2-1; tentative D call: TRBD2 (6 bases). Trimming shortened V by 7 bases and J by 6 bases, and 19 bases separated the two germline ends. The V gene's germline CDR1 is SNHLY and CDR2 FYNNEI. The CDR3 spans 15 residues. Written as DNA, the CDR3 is TGTGCCAGCACCACGGGGGAAGGCCTGGGCAATGAGCAGTTCTTC. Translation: CASTTGEGLGNEQFF. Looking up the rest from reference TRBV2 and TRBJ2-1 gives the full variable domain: EPEVTQTPSHQVTQMGQEVILRCVPISNHLYFYWYRQILGQKVEFLVSFYNNEISEKSEIFDDQFSVERPDGSNFTLKIRSTKLEDSAMYFCASTTGEGLGNEQFFGPGTRLTVL.

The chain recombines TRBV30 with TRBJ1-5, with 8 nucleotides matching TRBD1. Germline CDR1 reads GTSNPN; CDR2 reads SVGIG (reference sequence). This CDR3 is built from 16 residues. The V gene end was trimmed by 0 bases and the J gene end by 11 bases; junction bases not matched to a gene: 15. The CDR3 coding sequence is TGTGCCTGGAGTGTAACAGGCCCGACAGGGGCACAGGCCCAGCATTTT. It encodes CAWSVTGPTGAQAQHF. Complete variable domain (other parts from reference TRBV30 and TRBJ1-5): SQTIHQWPATLVQPVGSPLSLECTVEGTSNPNLYWYRQAAGRGLQLLFYSVGIGQISSEVPQNLSASRPQDRQFILSSKKLLLSDSGFYLCAWSVTGPTGAQAQHFGDGTRLSIL.

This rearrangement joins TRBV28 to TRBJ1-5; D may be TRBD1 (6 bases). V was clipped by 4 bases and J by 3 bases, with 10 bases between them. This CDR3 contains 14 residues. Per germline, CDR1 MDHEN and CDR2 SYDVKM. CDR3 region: CASSSTGDNQPQHF. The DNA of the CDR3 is TGTGCCAGCAGTTCGACAGGTGACAATCAGCCCCAGCATTTT.

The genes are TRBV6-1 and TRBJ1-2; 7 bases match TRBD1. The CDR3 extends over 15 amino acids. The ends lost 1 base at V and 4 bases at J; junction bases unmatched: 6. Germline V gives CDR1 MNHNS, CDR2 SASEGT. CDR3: CASSEGEGQLYGYTF. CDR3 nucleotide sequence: TGTGCCAGCAGTGAAGGCGAGGGACAGCTCTATGGCTACACCTTC.

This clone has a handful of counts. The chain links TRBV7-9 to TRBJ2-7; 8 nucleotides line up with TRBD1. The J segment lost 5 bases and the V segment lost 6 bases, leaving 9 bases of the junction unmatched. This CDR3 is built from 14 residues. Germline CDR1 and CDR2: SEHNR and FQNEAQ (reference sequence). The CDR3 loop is CASSSRAGGHEQYF. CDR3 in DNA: TGTGCCAGCAGTTCCAGAGCAGGGGGCCACGAGCAGTACTTC. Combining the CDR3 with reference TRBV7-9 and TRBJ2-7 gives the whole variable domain DTGVSQNPRHKITKRGQNVTFRCDPISEHNRLYWYRQTLGQGPEFLTYFQNEAQLEKSRLLSDRFSAERPKGSFSTLEIQRTEQGDSAMYLCASSSRAGGHEQYFGPGTRLTVT.

DNA of the CDR3: TGTGCCAGCAGTGCAATAGGGGCGGTGGGGGAGCAGTTCTTC. Translation: CASSAIGAVGEQFF. V and J are TRBV27 and TRBJ2-1; tentatively, D is TRBD1 (5 bases). The germline V and J ends were trimmed by 5 bases and 10 bases, with 18 bases remaining between them. This CDR3 spans 14 amino acids. Germline V gene sequence: CDR1 MNHEY, CDR2 SMNVEV (reference sequence).

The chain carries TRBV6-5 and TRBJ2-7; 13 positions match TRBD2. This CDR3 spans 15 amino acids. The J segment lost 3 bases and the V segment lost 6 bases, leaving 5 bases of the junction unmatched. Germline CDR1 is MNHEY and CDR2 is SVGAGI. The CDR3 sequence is CASRGLAGKVYEQYF. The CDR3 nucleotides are TGTGCCAGCAGGGGACTAGCGGGAAAGGTCTACGAGCAGTACTTC.

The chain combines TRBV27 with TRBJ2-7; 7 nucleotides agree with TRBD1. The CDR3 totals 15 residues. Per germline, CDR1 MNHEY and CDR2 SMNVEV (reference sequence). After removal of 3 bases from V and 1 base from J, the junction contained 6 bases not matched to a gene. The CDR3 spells CASSFGTVPSYEQYF. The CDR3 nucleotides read TGTGCCAGCAGTTTCGGGACAGTGCCTTCCTACGAGCAGTACTTC.

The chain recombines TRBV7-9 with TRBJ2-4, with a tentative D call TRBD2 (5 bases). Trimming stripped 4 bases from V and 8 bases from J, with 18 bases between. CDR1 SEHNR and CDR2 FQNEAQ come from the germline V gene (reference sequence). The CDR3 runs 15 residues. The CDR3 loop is CASSSTLKRRDIQYF. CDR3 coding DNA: TGTGCCAGCAGCTCGACACTGAAACGGCGGGACATTCAGTACTTC.

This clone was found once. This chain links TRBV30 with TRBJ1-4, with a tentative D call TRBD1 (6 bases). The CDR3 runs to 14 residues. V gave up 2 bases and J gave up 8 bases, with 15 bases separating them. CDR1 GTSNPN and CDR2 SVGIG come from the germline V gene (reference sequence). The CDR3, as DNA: TGTGCCTGGAGTTCCGAGGGAGGGGGGGAAAAACTGTTTTTT. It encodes CAWSSEGGGEKLFF. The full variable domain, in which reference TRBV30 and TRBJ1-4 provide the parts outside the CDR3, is SQTIHQWPATLVQPVGSPLSLECTVEGTSNPNLYWYRQAAGRGLQLLFYSVGIGQISSEVPQNLSASRPQDRQFILSSKKLLLSDSGFYLCAWSSEGGGEKLFFGSGTQLSVL.

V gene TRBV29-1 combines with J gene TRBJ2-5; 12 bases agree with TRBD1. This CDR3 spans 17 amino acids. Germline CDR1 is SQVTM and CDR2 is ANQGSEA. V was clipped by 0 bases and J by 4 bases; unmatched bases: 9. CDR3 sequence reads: CSVEDFYWDRGRETQYF. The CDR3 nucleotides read TGCAGCGTTGAAGATTTTTATTGGGACAGGGGGCGAGAGACCCAGTACTTC.

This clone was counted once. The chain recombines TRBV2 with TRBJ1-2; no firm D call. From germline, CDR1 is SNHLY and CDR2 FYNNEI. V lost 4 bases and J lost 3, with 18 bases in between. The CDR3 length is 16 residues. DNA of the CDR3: TGTGCCAGCAGTGTGTCTCACTCCTCCGGAGACTATGGCTACACCTTC. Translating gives CASSVSHSSGDYGYTF.

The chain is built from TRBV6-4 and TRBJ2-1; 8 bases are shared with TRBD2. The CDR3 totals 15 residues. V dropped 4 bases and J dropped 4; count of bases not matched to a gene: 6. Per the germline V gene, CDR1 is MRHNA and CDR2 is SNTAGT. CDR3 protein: CASSVKAGEYNEQFF. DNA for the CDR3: TGTGCCAGCAGTGTCAAAGCGGGAGAGTACAATGAGCAGTTCTTC.

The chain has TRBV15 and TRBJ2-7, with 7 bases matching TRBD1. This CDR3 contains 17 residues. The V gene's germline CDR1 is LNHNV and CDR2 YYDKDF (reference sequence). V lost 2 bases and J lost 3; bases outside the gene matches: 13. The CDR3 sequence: CATSRSPPGTVNYEQYF. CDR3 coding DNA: TGTGCCACCAGCAGATCCCCCCCCGGGACAGTCAACTACGAGCAGTACTTC.

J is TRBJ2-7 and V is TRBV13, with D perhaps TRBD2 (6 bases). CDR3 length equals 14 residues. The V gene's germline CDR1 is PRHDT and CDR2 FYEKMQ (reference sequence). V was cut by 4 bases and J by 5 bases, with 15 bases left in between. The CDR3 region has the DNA TGTGCCAGCAGCTCCCGGCTAGCGCGCAACGAGCAGTACTTC. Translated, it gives CASSSRLARNEQYF.

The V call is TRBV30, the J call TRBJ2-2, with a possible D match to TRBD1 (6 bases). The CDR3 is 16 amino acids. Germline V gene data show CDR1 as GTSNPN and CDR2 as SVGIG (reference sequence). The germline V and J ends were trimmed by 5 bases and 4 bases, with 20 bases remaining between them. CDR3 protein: CAWVPLWGLVTGELFF. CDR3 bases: TGTGCCTGGGTGCCCCTTTGGGGGCTGGTCACCGGGGAGCTGTTTTTT.

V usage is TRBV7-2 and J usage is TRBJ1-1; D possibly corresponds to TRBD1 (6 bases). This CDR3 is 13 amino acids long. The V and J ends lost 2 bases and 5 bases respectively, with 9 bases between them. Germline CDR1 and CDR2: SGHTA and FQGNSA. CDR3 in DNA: TGTGCCAGCAGCTTACTACAGGGAACTGAAGCTTTCTTT. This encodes CASSLLQGTEAFF.

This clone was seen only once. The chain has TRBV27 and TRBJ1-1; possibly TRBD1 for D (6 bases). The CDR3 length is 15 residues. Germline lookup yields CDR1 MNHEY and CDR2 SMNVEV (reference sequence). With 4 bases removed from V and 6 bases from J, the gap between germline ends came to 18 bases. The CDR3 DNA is TGTGCCAGCAGTTCCTTGAAGGGGGAGACGGCTGAAGCTTTCTTT. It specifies CASSSLKGETAEAFF.

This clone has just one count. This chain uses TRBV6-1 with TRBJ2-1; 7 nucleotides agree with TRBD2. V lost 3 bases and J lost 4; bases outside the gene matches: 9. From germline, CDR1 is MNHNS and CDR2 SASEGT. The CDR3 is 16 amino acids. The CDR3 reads CASSDPLARVYNEQFF. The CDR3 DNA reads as TGTGCCAGCAGTGACCCACTAGCGAGAGTATACAATGAGCAGTTCTTC.